One sample yielded the 7 T cell receptor beta chains listed below, sequenced in a study of naive and memory T cell subsets. An equimolar mix of two oligonucleotides served as the beta constant-region primer for TRBC1 and TRBC2. Four rounds of PCR amplified the ligated cDNA using nested alpha and beta constant-region primers plus SP2. TCRdb re-derived calls from the UMI-ligation and nested PCR reads in MiXCR, one entry per CDR3 protein. Seen here are 100,000 to 150,000 distinct CDR3 sequences, approximately 37% observed once, and the top ten hold approximately 0.87%. The specimen was central memory CD4+ T cells from blood. The receptors come from a human donor in good health.

This sequence joins TRBV6-4 and TRBJ2-1; D not resolved. The germline CDR1 and CDR2 sequences are MRHNA and SNTAGT. The CDR3 length is 16 residues. Trimming cost V 6 bases and J 5 bases, with 20 bases left between them. CDR3 region: CASSQTRSGAHNEQFF. CDR3 coding DNA: TGTGCCAGCAGCCAGACAAGATCAGGAGCGCACAATGAGCAGTTCTTC.

This clonotype was seen a handful of times. This chain links TRBV6-2 or TRBV6-3 with TRBJ1-6; D is undetermined. Germline CDR1 is MNHEY and CDR2 is SVGEGT. The germline V and J ends were trimmed by 5 bases and 8 bases, with 16 bases remaining between them. The CDR3 covers 15 residues. The CDR3 coding sequence is TGTGCCAGCAGTACCGGACGGGCGAAACATTCACCCCTCCACTTT. Translating it yields CASSTGRAKHSPLHF.

This clonotype was detected a few times. The V and J genes are TRBV7-2 and TRBJ2-2; 9 nucleotides line up with TRBD2. The trim removed 1 base at V and 0 bases at J, leaving 6 bases unmatched. The CDR3 covers 18 residues. In germline, CDR1 is SGHTA, CDR2 FQGNSA. The CDR3 reads CASSLVPLAGSNTGELFF. The CDR3 coding sequence is TGTGCCAGCAGCTTAGTCCCCCTAGCGGGATCGAACACCGGGGAGCTGTTTTTT.

The V and J genes are TRBV12-3 or TRBV12-4 and TRBJ1-2; TRBD1 aligns across 8 bases. V lost 5 bases, J lost 3 bases, and 8 bases stayed unmatched. This CDR3 contains 15 residues. As DNA, the CDR3 is TGTGCCAGCAGTGTAGACAGGGGAAAAGACTATGGCTACACCTTC. Its translation: CASSVDRGKDYGYTF.

This clonotype occurred a few times. The chain joins TRBV6-1 to TRBJ2-1; 7 bases are a match to TRBD2. Germline V gene data show CDR1 as MNHNS and CDR2 as SASEGT. The V segment lost 3 bases and the J segment 8 bases; nucleotides outside the gene matches: 7. The CDR3 has 14 amino acids. CDR3 coding DNA: TGTGCCAGCAGTGAGGGCGGGAGTCGGTATGAGCAGTTCTTC. Residues: CASSEGGSRYEQFF.

The rearrangement uses TRBV29-1 and TRBJ2-1; 10 positions match TRBD1. The CDR3 length is 17 residues. The germline CDR1 and CDR2 sequences are SQVTM and ANQGSEA. V gave up 0 bases and J gave up 8 bases; unmatched junction bases: 13. The CDR3 loop is CSVEEATGQGRRDEQFF. CDR3 DNA sequence: TGCAGCGTTGAAGAAGCGACGGGACAGGGGAGAAGAGATGAGCAGTTCTTC.

The J gene is TRBJ2-3, the V gene TRBV14, with a tentative D call TRBD1 (6 bases). V gave up 4 bases and J gave up 0 bases, with 11 bases separating them. The length of the CDR3 is 15 residues. The V gene's germline CDR1 is SGHDN and CDR2 FVKESK. The CDR3 DNA is TGTGCCAGCAGCCGACAGGCCAAAAGCACAGATACGCAGTATTTT. Its protein product is CASSRQAKSTDTQYF. The full variable domain, its missing parts supplied by reference TRBV14 and TRBJ2-3, is EAGVTQFPSHSVIEKGQTVTLRCDPISGHDNLYWYRRVMGKEIKFLLHFVKESKQDESGMPNNRFLAERTGGTYSTLKVQPAELEDSGVYFCASSRQAKSTDTQYFGPGTRLTVL.